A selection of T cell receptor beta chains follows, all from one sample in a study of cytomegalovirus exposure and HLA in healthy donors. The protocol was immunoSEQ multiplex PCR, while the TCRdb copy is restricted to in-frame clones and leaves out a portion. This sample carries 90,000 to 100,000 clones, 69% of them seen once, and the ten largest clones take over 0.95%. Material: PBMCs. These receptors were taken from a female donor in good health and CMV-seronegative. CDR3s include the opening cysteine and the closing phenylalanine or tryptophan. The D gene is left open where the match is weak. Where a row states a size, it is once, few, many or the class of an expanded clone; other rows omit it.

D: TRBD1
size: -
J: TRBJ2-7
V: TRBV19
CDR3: CASSIGRDRRAYEQYF
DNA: TGTGCCAGTAGTATAGGAAGGGACAGGAGGGCCTACGAGCAGTACTTC

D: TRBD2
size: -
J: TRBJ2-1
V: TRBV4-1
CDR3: CASSPRASGRADEFF
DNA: TGCGCCAGCAGCCCCAGGGCTAGCGGGAGGGCCGATGAGTTCTTC

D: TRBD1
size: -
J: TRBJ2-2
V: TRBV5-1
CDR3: CASSLQTGVTGELFF
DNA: TGCGCCAGCAGCTTGCAGACAGGGGTCACCGGGGAGCTGTTTTTT

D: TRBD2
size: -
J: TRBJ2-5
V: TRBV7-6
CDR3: CASSLYIGTAGGETQYF
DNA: TGTGCCAGCAGCCTTTATATCGGGACAGCGGGAGGAGAGACCCAGTACTTC

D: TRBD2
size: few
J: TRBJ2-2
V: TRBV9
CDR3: CASSAFTSGGTGELFF
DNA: TGTGCCAGCAGCGCCTTCACTAGCGGGGGCACCGGGGAGCTGTTTTTT

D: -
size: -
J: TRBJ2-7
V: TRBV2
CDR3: CASSEWTSTAYEQYF
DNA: TGTGCCAGCAGTGAGTGGACATCAACTGCCTACGAGCAGTACTTC

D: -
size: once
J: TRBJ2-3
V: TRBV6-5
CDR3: CATKNPGGTDTQYF
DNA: TGTGCCACCAAGAACCCAGGGGGCACAGATACGCAGTATTTT

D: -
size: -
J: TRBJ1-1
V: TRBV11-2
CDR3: CASSLMARDTEAFF
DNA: TGTGCCAGCAGCTTGATGGCCAGGGATACTGAAGCTTTCTTT

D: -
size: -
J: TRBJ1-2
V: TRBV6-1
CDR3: CASSSGEYYGYTF
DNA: TGTGCCAGCAGTTCTGGGGAGTACTATGGCTACACCTTC

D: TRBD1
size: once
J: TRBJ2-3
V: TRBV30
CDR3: CAWSEGQGTDTQYF
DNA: TGTGCCTGGAGTGAGGGACAGGGCACAGATACGCAGTATTTT

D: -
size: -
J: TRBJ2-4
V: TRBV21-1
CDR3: CASSKAAGQRNIQYF
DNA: TGTGCCAGCAGCAAAGCCGCGGGCCAGCGGAACATTCAGTACTTC

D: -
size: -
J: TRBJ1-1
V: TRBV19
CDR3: CASSPGGGRINTEAFF
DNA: TGTGCCAGTAGTCCGGGGGGGGGTAGGATTAACACTGAAGCTTTCTTT

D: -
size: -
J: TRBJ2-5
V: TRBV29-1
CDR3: CSVEVGLGETQYF
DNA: TGCAGCGTTGAGGTGGGACTTGGGGAGACCCAGTACTTC

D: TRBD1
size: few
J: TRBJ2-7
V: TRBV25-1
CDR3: CASSPRGLSYEQYF
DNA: TGTGCCAGCTCCCCCAGGGGGCTCTCCTACGAGCAGTACTTC

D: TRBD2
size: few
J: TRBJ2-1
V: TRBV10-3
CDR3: CAIGGTSGSNEQFF
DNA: TGTGCCATCGGGGGGACTAGCGGGTCCAATGAGCAGTTCTTC

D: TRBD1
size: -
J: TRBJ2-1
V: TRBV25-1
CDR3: CASSELRTGVYNEQFF
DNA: TGTGCCAGCAGTGAATTAAGGACAGGGGTCTACAATGAGCAGTTCTTC

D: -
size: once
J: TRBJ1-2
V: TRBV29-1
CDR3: CSVGQRNYGYTF
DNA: TGCAGCGTTGGACAGCGAAACTATGGCTACACCTTC